The 18 T cell receptor beta chains below all came from one sample that was sequenced in a study of T cells in Graves' hyperthyroidism and ophthalmopathy (dated by TCRdb to between 2017 and 2020). Library creation used multiplex PCR. Sequencing was performed on an Illumina HiSeq 2000. TCR beta CDR3 regions were amplified from RNA transcripts. A first-round RT-PCR of the TCR CDR3 used the HTBI primer set with the Qiagen OneStep RT-PCR kit. In-frame beta chains were kept once TCRdb had trimmed the public reads at Q25 with fastp and called clones with MiXCR. Rows with a matching CDR3 protein are joined into one entry that keeps the most common DNA and genes. This sample comprises 350,000 or so distinct CDR3 sequences, under 25% of them detected only once. The ten largest clones add up to 50% of the sample. Sequencing was carried out using blood. The receptors originated from a woman aged 45-65 years with Graves' hyperthyroidism.

A few counts support this clonotype. This may be a read error, as it is one base from a much larger clone. The chain combines TRBV12-3 or TRBV12-4 with TRBJ2-2; no firm D call. The DNA matches TRBJ1-1 better at its end, which makes the J call doubtful. The CDR3 extends over 13 amino acids. The DNA for the CDR3 is TGTGCCAGCACCCGGCGTTACGACGCAGGAGCTTTCTTT. It specifies CASTRRYDAGAFF.

With regard to this clonotype: One base away lies a much larger clone, so this may be a sequencing read error. This rearrangement joins TRBV10-3 to TRBJ2-1, with D perhaps being TRBD1 or TRBD2 (5 bases each). The germline V gene has CDR1 ENHRY and CDR2 SYGVKD. V was pared by 2 bases and J by 9 bases, with 14 bases between. The CDR3 length is 14 residues. Written as DNA, the CDR3 is TGTGCCATCAGTGAGAATGGGGGTTTGGGTGAGCAGTTCTTC. Its protein is CAISENGGLGEQFF.

This clonotype was seen many times. The chain employs TRBV5-1 and TRBJ2-1; TRBD1 is a possible D gene (6 bases). Germline values: CDR1 SGHRS, CDR2 YFSETQ. The CDR3 runs 15 residues. Trimming shortened V by 3 bases and J by 4 bases, and 14 bases separated the two germline ends. In DNA, the CDR3 is TGCGCCAGCAGCTACAGGGAAGGGGGTTACAATGAGCAGTTCTTC. Translation: CASSYREGGYNEQFF.

CDR3 bases: TGTGCCAGCAGGAGAATTTGGGGGGCGAGGAGGAATTCGGAGTATGGCTACACCTTC. Amino acid sequence: CASRRIWGARRNSEYGYTF. The V call is TRBV7-9, the J call TRBJ1-2; tentatively, D is TRBD1 (6 bases). The CDR3 loop spans 19 amino acids. The germline V gene encodes CDR1 SEHNR and CDR2 FQNEAQ (reference sequence). V was cut by 6 bases and J by 5 bases, with 31 bases left in between. Full variable domain (remainder filled in from reference TRBV7-9 and TRBJ1-2): DTGVSQNPRHKITKRGQNVTFRCDPISEHNRLYWYRQTLGQGPEFLTYFQNEAQLEKSRLLSDRFSAERPKGSFSTLEIQRTEQGDSAMYLCASRRIWGARRNSEYGYTFGSGTRLTVV.

As to this clonotype: Compared with germline, one end of the junction differs, possibly owing to a read error. This chain links TRBV5-5 with TRBJ2-2; either TRBD1 or TRBD2 may supply D (7 bases each). The germline V gene has CDR1 SGHKS and CDR2 YYEKEE (reference sequence). This CDR3 has 15 amino acids. The CDR3: CASSPPWEGAGELVF. The CDR3 region has the DNA TGTGCCAGCAGCCCCCCGTGGGAGGGGGCCGGGGAGCTGGTTTTT.

This clonotype appeared many times. This chain links TRBV11-2 with TRBJ1-4; D is ambiguous. Trimming pared 3 bases from V and 6 bases from J, leaving 5 bases between. CDR1 is SGHAT, CDR2 FQNNGV, per germline. CDR3 length equals 12 residues. The CDR3 loop reads CASSFPHEKLFF. The CDR3 DNA sequence: TGTGCCAGCAGCTTCCCTCATGAAAAACTGTTTTTT.

The rearrangement uses TRBV29-1 and TRBJ1-2; tentatively, D is TRBD1 (6 bases). The V end lost 3 bases, the J end lost 0 bases, and 8 bases lay between the germline ends. Germline V gene lookup returns CDR1 SQVTM and CDR2 ANQGSEA. The CDR3 totals 13 residues. The CDR3 reads CSVDRGSNYGYTF. In DNA form, the CDR3 reads TGCAGCGTTGACAGGGGATCTAACTATGGCTACACCTTC.

Concerning this clonotype: It is likely a read error, because the conserved phenylalanine at the end of the CDR3 is missing. The V and J genes are TRBV6-2 or TRBV6-3 and TRBJ1-3; no reliable D call. V dropped 5 bases and J dropped 0 bases, with 11 bases sitting between them. The CDR3 runs 15 residues. Germline-derived CDR1 and CDR2 are MNHEY and SVGEGT. Here the CDR3 reads CASSPLPPSGNTIYL. The CDR3 region has the DNA TGTGCCAGCAGTCCCCTGCCACCCTCTGGAAACACCATATATTTG.

To note about this clonotype: As the CDR3 is not closed by the conserved phenylalanine or tryptophan, this likely results from a read error. V and J are TRBV29-1 and TRBJ2-1, with 7 bases that match TRBD1. J gave up 7 bases and V 0 bases, and 12 bases lay outside the gene matches. This CDR3 region has 16 residues. Germline CDR1 and CDR2: SQVTM and ANQGSEA. CDR3 nucleotides: TGCAGCGTTGAAGAGGACAGGAGATTTAGAGGTAATGAGCAGTTCCTC. This sequence encodes CSVEEDRRFRGNEQFL.

The chain employs TRBV5-1 and TRBJ2-7; 9 nucleotides align to TRBD1. This CDR3 region has 14 residues. J lost 3 bases, V lost 3 bases, and 4 bases had no gene match. Germline V gives CDR1 SGHRS, CDR2 YFSETQ. The CDR3 is CASSYSGQGYEQYF. For the CDR3, the DNA is TGCGCCAGCAGCTACTCGGGACAGGGCTACGAGCAGTACTTC.

The CDR3 coding sequence is TGTGCCAGCAGTGGAGGTGACGGTGAAGCTTTCTTT. It translates to CASSGGDGEAFF. The genes are TRBV2 and TRBJ1-1; no clear D gene. The germline V gene has CDR1 SNHLY and CDR2 FYNNEI. The CDR3 contains 12 residues. Trimming took off 4 bases at V and 7 bases at J, with 10 bases between the two ends.

This clonotype came up many times. The chain recombines TRBV27 with TRBJ1-1; D not resolved. The CDR3 is 14 amino acids. The V and J ends lost 3 bases and 1 base respectively, with 9 bases between them. Per the germline V gene, CDR1 is MNHEY and CDR2 is SMNVEV (reference sequence). The CDR3 sequence is CASSFRERNTEAFF. CDR3 DNA: TGTGCCAGCAGTTTTAGGGAGAGGAACACTGAAGCTTTCTTT.

V is TRBV5-8 and J is TRBJ2-4; the match to TRBD2 covers 9 bases. Germline-derived CDR1 and CDR2 are SGHTS and YDEGEE. V shed 4 bases and J 8 bases; nucleotides not matched to a gene: 16. The CDR3 covers 17 residues. For the CDR3, the DNA is TGTGCCAGCAGCATGTGGAGCCTAGCGGGATTAATGGACATTCAGTACTTC. This sequence encodes CASSMWSLAGLMDIQYF.

This chain links TRBV5-4 with TRBJ2-3; D may be TRBD1 (6 bases). V dropped 0 bases and J dropped 4 bases, with 15 bases sitting between them. The V gene's germline CDR1 is SGHNT and CDR2 YYREEE (reference sequence). The CDR3 consists of 16 residues. The CDR3 DNA is TGTGCCAGCAGCTTGGCAGGTGGGGGCCTCGCAGATACGCAGTATTTT. Translation gives CASSLAGGGLADTQYF.

This clonotype was seen repeatedly, ten times or more. V is TRBV20-1 and J is TRBJ2-4, with 10 nucleotides matching TRBD2. From germline, CDR1 is DFQATT and CDR2 SNEGSKA (reference sequence). The CDR3 sequence is 15 residues long. V gave up 1 base and J gave up 7 bases; unmatched junction bases: 7. CDR3 nucleotide sequence: TGCAGTGCTAGAGCAATCCGGACTAGCGGCAACATTCAGTACTTC. It yields the protein CSARAIRTSGNIQYF.

The V gene is TRBV3-1, the J gene TRBJ2-1; no definite D call. The CDR3 is 13 amino acids. Germline-derived CDR1 and CDR2 are LGHDT and YNNKEL (reference sequence). Between the trimmed V and J ends, which lost 5 bases and 5 bases, there was a span of 10 bases. CDR3 in amino acids: CASSILTHNEQFF. The CDR3 DNA follows: TGTGCCAGCAGCATACTAACCCACAATGAGCAGTTCTTC.

The chain uses TRBV10-1 and TRBJ1-1, with TRBD1 matching over 8 bases. CDR1 and CDR2 from the germline V gene are WNHNN and SYGVQD (reference sequence). CDR3 size: 13 residues. V lost 7 bases to trimming and J lost 4 bases; unmatched junction nucleotides: 5. The CDR3 loop reads CASKGQGSTEAFF. CDR3 nucleotides: TGCGCCAGCAAAGGACAGGGCAGCACTGAAGCTTTCTTT.

The V call is TRBV27, the J call TRBJ1-4; maybe TRBD1 (6 bases). The CDR3 runs 14 residues. Germline V CDR1 and CDR2: MNHEY, SMNVEV (reference sequence). With 6 bases removed from V and 1 base from J, the gap between germline ends came to 9 bases. The DNA of the CDR3 is TGTGCCAGCAGCGCCAGGGGAACTAATGAAAAACTGTTTTTT. It yields the protein CASSARGTNEKLFF.